The 32 T cell receptor beta chains in this list originate from one sample, sequenced in a study of spatial heterogeneity in lung cancer (dated by TCRdb to the late 2010s). Receptor amplification or capture employed 5' RACE. Instrument used: NextSeq 500. The public reads were reprocessed in TCRdb via fastp at Q25 and MiXCR, keeping in-frame beta chains. All rows with the same CDR3 protein become a single entry with the most common DNA and genes. The sample contains tens of thousands of distinct CDR3 sequences, 6.5% to 8.5% of them found a single time. The ten largest account for 28% of the sample. The sample's time point, from its label and the paper: sample taken at primary tumor resection. Without any cell sorting, TCR sequencing was performed on whole RNA extracted either from tumor and nontumor lung tissue or from cryopreserved PBMC samples. Source: PBMCs, taken at surgery. These receptors were collected from a male donor with early-stage non-small cell lung cancer.

With respect to this clonotype: The junction and the germline gene differ at one end; a read error may be behind it. This CDR3 is CSAPRPGGKETLYF. CDR3 nucleotides: TGCAGTGCTCCGCGTCCGGGGGGGAAAGAGACCCTGTACTTC. The V gene is TRBV20-1, the J gene TRBJ2-5; 8 positions agree with TRBD2. CDR1 and CDR2 from the germline V gene are DFQATT and SNEGSKA (reference sequence). The CDR3 covers 14 residues.

This clonotype was seen ten or more times. The chain carries TRBV12-3 or TRBV12-4 and TRBJ2-2; D uncertain. The CDR3 totals 11 residues. V was trimmed by 6 bases and J by 9 bases, leaving 8 bases between them. The CDR3 DNA is TGTGCCAGCAGGGCCCGCTGGGAGCTGTTTTTT. Its translation: CASRARWELFF.

This clonotype was recorded many times. An end of the junction differs from the germline gene, which may be a read error. The V gene is TRBV6-1, the J gene TRBJ2-7; maybe TRBD2 (5 bases). The CDR3 runs 12 residues. Germline V CDR1 and CDR2: MNHNS, SASEGT. The CDR3 region has the DNA TGTGCCAGCAGTGATAATAGGAGGACGGCCCATTTC. This gives the protein CASSDNRRTAHF.

The J gene is TRBJ2-5, the V gene TRBV30, with 12 positions matching TRBD2. CDR3 length: 16 amino acids. Germline V gene data show CDR1 as GTSNPN and CDR2 as SVGIG (reference sequence). With 5 bases clipped from V and 7 bases from J, the junction kept 14 bases outside the gene matches. CDR3 residues: CAWGKTGTSGSGTQYF. CDR3 nucleotides: TGTGCCTGGGGGAAAACCGGGACTAGCGGGTCCGGGACCCAGTACTTC.

The sample holds many counts of this clonotype. The chain is built from TRBV6-5 and TRBJ1-2; D may be TRBD1 (6 bases). Germline V gives CDR1 MNHEY, CDR2 SVGAGI. CDR3 length: 13 residues. Trimming cost V 8 bases and J 6 bases, with 16 bases left between them. The CDR3 sequence is CASSKQGDDGYTF. CDR3 DNA: TGTGCCAGCTCTAAACAGGGAGACGATGGCTACACCTTC.

This clonotype was picked up many times. The J gene is TRBJ2-3, the V gene TRBV9; D assignment may be TRBD1 or TRBD2 (5 bases each). Between the trimmed V and J ends, which lost 1 base and 0 bases, there was a span of 12 bases. The germline V gene has CDR1 SGDLS and CDR2 YYNGEE. The CDR3 sequence is 16 residues long. In nucleotides, the CDR3 is TGTGCCAGCAGCGTAAGGGGCGGGTCAAGCACAGATACGCAGTATTTT. Protein product: CASSVRGGSSTDTQYF.

The table lists this clonotype with a few counts. This rearrangement joins TRBV20-1 to TRBJ1-2; no clear D. CDR1 and CDR2 from the germline V gene are DFQATT and SNEGSKA (reference sequence). This CDR3 is built from 10 residues. Trimming shortened V by 5 bases and J by 11 bases, and 12 bases separated the two germline ends. CDR3 sequence reads: CSAPAPPYTF. Here the CDR3 DNA reads TGCAGTGCTCCGGCTCCGCCTTACACCTTC.

There are a few counts of this clonotype. The chain links TRBV14 to TRBJ2-7; D gene ambiguous. There are 13 residues in the CDR3. V lost 0 bases, J lost 5 bases, and 8 bases lay in between. Germline V gene lookup returns CDR1 SGHDN and CDR2 FVKESK. CDR3 loop: CASSQDIYDEQYF. The CDR3 bases are TGTGCCAGCAGCCAAGATATCTACGACGAGCAGTACTTC.

A remark on this clonotype: This clone may be a read error of a much larger clone one base away. The V call is TRBV21-1, the J call TRBJ2-5; TRBD1, the table's D call, lacks a check against the DNA. TRBV21-1 is an annotated pseudogene. The CDR3 has 16 amino acids. As DNA, the CDR3 is TGTGCCAGCAGCAAAGCGCGGATGAGCCCTGCCCCCGGTGACGACTTC. It encodes CASSKARMSPAPGDDF.

This clonotype was detected only a few times. This chain joins TRBV6-2 or TRBV6-3 and TRBJ1-5; D remains unclear. There are 13 residues in the CDR3. Trimming took off 2 bases at V and 7 bases at J, with 9 bases between the two ends. The germline CDR1 and CDR2 sequences are MNHEY and SVGEGT. CDR3 coding DNA: TGTGCCAGCAGTTACCTGGGAGGGCAGCCCCAGCATTTT. It yields the protein CASSYLGGQPQHF.

This clonotype was observed at least ten times. The rearrangement joins TRBV4-3 to TRBJ1-2; D is uncertain. The CDR3 totals 13 residues. Deletions cut 0 bases from V and 7 bases from J, with 9 bases between. The germline CDR1 and CDR2 sequences are LGHNA and YSLEER. The CDR3 DNA reads TGCGCCAGCAGCCAAGATCTGGGTCCTGGCTACACCTTC. Protein: CASSQDLGPGYTF.

This sequence joins TRBV7-9 and TRBJ1-1, with a possible D match to TRBD1 (6 bases). The germline V gene has CDR1 SEHNR and CDR2 FQNEAQ (reference sequence). V lost 5 bases and J 3 bases, leaving 19 bases between the germline ends. The CDR3 contains 16 residues. This CDR3 reads CASSPHNRAGDTEAFF. CDR3 bases: TGTGCCAGCAGCCCCCACAACAGGGCGGGAGACACTGAAGCTTTCTTT.

V and J are TRBV30 and TRBJ1-2; 10 nucleotides agree with TRBD1. The CDR3 length is 14 residues. The ends lost 8 bases at V and 1 base at J; junction bases unmatched: 7. CDR1 and CDR2 from the germline V gene are GTSNPN and SVGIG (reference sequence). CDR3 protein: CAGQGGSVNYGYTF. CDR3 bases: TGTGCCGGACAGGGGGGAAGCGTTAACTATGGCTACACCTTC.

This clonotype was counted between two and nine times. This chain uses TRBV2 with TRBJ1-5; D uncertain. Trimming cost V 7 bases and J 3 bases, with 13 bases left between them. CDR1 and CDR2 (germline): SNHLY, FYNNEI. This CDR3 is 14 amino acids long. CDR3 bases: TGTGCCAGCACCGGCTCCCACCCCAATCAGCCCCAGCATTTT. Residues: CASTGSHPNQPQHF.

In this sample, this clonotype turned up many times. The genes are TRBV18 and TRBJ2-7; D is ambiguous. Germline values: CDR1 KGHSH, CDR2 LQKENI. The CDR3 is 14 residues long. V lost 0 bases and J 9 bases, leaving 15 bases between the germline ends. In nucleotides, the CDR3 is TGTGCCAGCTCACCACCGGCCCTTAATTGGATGCAGTACTTC. It is translated as CASSPPALNWMQYF. The complete variable domain, with remaining parts taken from reference TRBV18 and TRBJ2-7, reads NAGVMQNPRHLVRRRGQEARLRCSPMKGHSHVYWYRQLPEEGLKFMVYLQKENIIDESGMPKERFSAEFPKEGPSILRIQQVVRGDSAAYFCASSPPALNWMQYFGPGTRLTVT.

There are many counts of this clonotype. The V and J genes are TRBV4-3 and TRBJ1-2, with no clear D. The CDR3 totals 14 residues. Deletions cut 0 bases from V and 5 bases from J, with 10 bases between. Germline values: CDR1 LGHNA, CDR2 YSLEER. For the CDR3, the DNA is TGCGCCAGCAGCCAAGATCAGGCTTTGTATGGCTACACCTTC. The encoded protein is CASSQDQALYGYTF.

The rearrangement uses TRBV6-1 and TRBJ1-1; weak D call: TRBD1 (5 bases). Trimming pared 0 bases from V and 0 bases from J, leaving 11 bases between. The CDR3 totals 16 residues. The germline V gene has CDR1 MNHNS and CDR2 SASEGT. The CDR3 region is CASSEASAGMNTEAFF. The CDR3 DNA reads as TGTGCCAGCAGTGAAGCGTCGGCAGGGATGAACACTGAAGCTTTCTTT.

This sequence joins TRBV3-1 and TRBJ2-3; 9 bases match TRBD2. Germline V gene lookup returns CDR1 LGHDT and CDR2 YNNKEL (reference sequence). The V segment lost 0 bases and the J segment 5 bases; nucleotides outside the gene matches: 6. This CDR3 has 16 residues. CDR3 DNA: TGTGCCAGCAGCCAAGATCAAGCGGGGGGTAGAGATACGCAGTATTTT. Translated: CASSQDQAGGRDTQYF.

This clonotype was counted ten times or more. This sequence joins TRBV18 and TRBJ2-3; 8 bases are shared with TRBD2. Germline-derived CDR1 and CDR2 are KGHSH and LQKENI. Germline trimming cut 2 bases from V and 6 bases from J; bases unmatched to any gene: 4. The CDR3 covers 14 residues. The CDR3 coding sequence is TGTGCCAGCTCACCAAGGACTAGCCTTGATACGCAGTATTTT. Protein: CASSPRTSLDTQYF.

Many counts were recorded for this clonotype. V is TRBV28 and J is TRBJ2-4, with D unclear. The CDR3 has 15 residues. V dropped 2 bases and J dropped 1 base, with 9 bases sitting between them. Germline CDR1 reads MDHEN; CDR2 reads SYDVKM. CDR3 sequence reads: CASSLSSRAKNIQYF. In DNA form, the CDR3 reads TGTGCCAGCAGTTTAAGTTCTAGGGCCAAAAACATTCAGTACTTC.

In its sample, this clonotype was seen many times. Here the CDR3 reads CASRRGREAPLHF. CDR3 sequence (DNA): TGTGCCAGCAGACGAGGCAGGGAGGCACCCCTCCACTTT. V usage is TRBV12-3 or TRBV12-4 and J usage is TRBJ1-6, with a possible D match to TRBD1 (5 bases). CDR3 size: 13 residues. Trimming shortened V by 6 bases and J by 11 bases, and 14 bases separated the two germline ends.

There are many counts of this clonotype. V gene TRBV7-3 combines with J gene TRBJ2-1; tentative D call: TRBD2 (6 bases). V lost 6 bases and J 5 bases, leaving 17 bases between the germline ends. This CDR3 is 15 amino acids long. Germline V lookup: CDR1 SGHTA, CDR2 FQGTGA. As DNA, the CDR3 is TGTGCCAGCAGGCGGGGAGCGAGTCACGACAATGAGCAGTTCTTC. Translated, it gives CASRRGASHDNEQFF.

This clonotype was picked up a small number of times. The rearrangement joins TRBV28 to TRBJ2-1, with 13 positions matching TRBD2. V shed 5 bases and J 4 bases; nucleotides not matched to a gene: 8. The CDR3 is made up of 17 amino acids. Germline V gene sequence: CDR1 MDHEN, CDR2 SYDVKM. Here the CDR3 DNA reads TGTGCCAGCAGTGGACTAGCGGGGGCAGGGGTATACAATGAGCAGTTCTTC. This encodes CASSGLAGAGVYNEQFF.

This clonotype appeared many times. The chain combines TRBV19 with TRBJ2-2, with D maybe TRBD1 (6 bases). Germline V gene lookup returns CDR1 LNHDA and CDR2 SQIVND (reference sequence). V was shortened by 10 bases and J by 0 bases, with 12 bases between the two germline ends. The CDR3 consists of 14 residues. The CDR3 coding sequence is TGTGCCACTAAGACAGGAGCGAACACCGGGGAGCTGTTTTTT. Its protein product is CATKTGANTGELFF.

This chain joins TRBV12-3 or TRBV12-4 and TRBJ2-7, with D unresolved. This CDR3 has 14 residues. Deletions cut 1 base from V and 5 bases from J, with 12 bases between. Here the CDR3 reads CASSLDSRFHEQYV. As DNA, the CDR3 is TGTGCCAGCAGTTTAGACTCCAGGTTCCACGAGCAGTACGTC.

As concerns this clonotype: A read error may account for a junction end that differs from germline. The chain carries TRBV7-7 and TRBJ2-1; D possibly corresponds to TRBD2 (6 bases). Germline V gene sequence: CDR1 SSHAT, CDR2 FNYEAQ (reference sequence). The CDR3 has 13 residues. The CDR3 spells CASSSTSGGEQFF. CDR3 nucleotide sequence: TGTGCTAGCAGCTCCACCTCTGGGGGGGAGCAGTTCTTC.

This chain links TRBV24-1 with TRBJ2-1, with no clear D. This CDR3 contains 11 residues. The germline V and J ends were trimmed by 7 bases and 8 bases, with 8 bases remaining between them. Germline-derived CDR1 and CDR2 are KGHDR and SFDVKD. CDR3 bases: TGTGCCACCAGCCTGAGAGATGAGCAGTTCTTC. As protein: CATSLRDEQFF.

This clonotype was detected only a few times. The V and J genes are TRBV14 and TRBJ1-1; D may be TRBD1 (5 bases). This CDR3 is 13 amino acids long. Germline assignment: CDR1 SGHDN and CDR2 FVKESK. The V gene lost 3 bases and the J gene lost 4 bases, with 9 bases spanning the gap. The CDR3 reads CASSQGVTTEAFF. In DNA, the CDR3 is TGTGCCAGCAGCCAGGGGGTCACCACTGAAGCTTTCTTT.

This clonotype was recorded at least ten times. This sequence joins TRBV5-6 and TRBJ2-4, with 8 bases fitting TRBD1. Germline V lookup: CDR1 SGHDT, CDR2 YYEEEE. The CDR3 runs 14 residues. The V segment lost 4 bases and the J segment 8 bases; nucleotides outside the gene matches: 8. Here the CDR3 reads CASSTTGGRDIQYF. For the CDR3, the DNA is TGTGCCAGCAGCACTACAGGGGGACGGGACATTCAGTACTTC.

This clonotype was observed at least ten times. The gene calls are TRBV12-3 or TRBV12-4 and TRBJ1-4, with a possible D match to TRBD1 (6 bases). V was shortened by 8 bases and J by 3 bases, with 13 bases between the two germline ends. The length of the CDR3 is 14 residues. CDR3 sequence reads: CASCAQGSNEKLFF. CDR3 DNA: TGTGCCAGCTGCGCACAGGGTTCTAATGAAAAACTGTTTTTT.

J is TRBJ2-3 and V is TRBV14; D is ambiguous. The CDR3 runs to 13 residues. V was trimmed by 1 base and J by 4 bases, leaving 6 bases between them. Germline V gives CDR1 SGHDN, CDR2 FVKESK. CDR3 DNA: TGTGCCAGCAGCCAAGTAGGATCAGATACGCAGTATTTT. Its protein product is CASSQVGSDTQYF. The complete variable domain, with remaining parts taken from reference TRBV14 and TRBJ2-3, reads EAGVTQFPSHSVIEKGQTVTLRCDPISGHDNLYWYRRVMGKEIKFLLHFVKESKQDESGMPNNRFLAERTGGTYSTLKVQPAELEDSGVYFCASSQVGSDTQYFGPGTRLTVL.

Many counts were recorded for this clonotype. CDR3 sequence: CASSLRGGGQPQHF. The CDR3 bases are TGCGCCAGCAGCTTACGCGGAGGTGGTCAGCCCCAGCATTTT. The chain employs TRBV5-1 and TRBJ1-5; no reliable D call. Looked up from germline, CDR1 is SGHRS and CDR2 is YFSETQ. Trimming shortened V by 2 bases and J by 6 bases, and 12 bases separated the two germline ends. This CDR3 has 14 amino acids.